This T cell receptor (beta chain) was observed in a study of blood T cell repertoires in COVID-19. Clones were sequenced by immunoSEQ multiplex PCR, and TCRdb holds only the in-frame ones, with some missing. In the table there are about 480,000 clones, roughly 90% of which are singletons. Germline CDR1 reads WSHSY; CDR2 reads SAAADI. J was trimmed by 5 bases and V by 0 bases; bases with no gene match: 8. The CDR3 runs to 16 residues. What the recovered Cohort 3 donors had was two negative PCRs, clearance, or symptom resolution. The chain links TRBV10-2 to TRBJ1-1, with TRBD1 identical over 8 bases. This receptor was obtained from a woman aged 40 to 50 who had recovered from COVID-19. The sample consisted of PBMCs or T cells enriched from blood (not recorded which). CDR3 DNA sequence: TGCGCCAGCAGTGAGTCGGCAGGGGGCGCGAGAACTGAAGCTTTCTTT. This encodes CASSESAGGARTEAFF.